The clone carrying this T cell receptor (beta chain) was recorded only once. Its antigen is as yet unknown. Trimming cost V 0 bases and J 4 bases, with 7 bases left between them. CDR1 is SGHTS, CDR2 YDEGEE, per germline. This CDR3 contains 13 residues. The method was immunoSEQ multiplex PCR; TCRdb's version includes in-frame clones alone and lacks a portion of them. The sample has about 110,000 clones; about 82% are singletons. The data stem from a study of T cell responses to AZD1222 COVID-19 vaccine. Study-level findings and limits: At baseline, just a handful of AZD1222 recipients tested seropositive. Most donors were white British and more were female, and clonal diversity was possibly underestimated.

This specimen was peripheral blood, taken on day 0 of AZD1222 vaccination. J is TRBJ1-2 and V is TRBV5-8; tentatively, D is TRBD1 (5 bases). The receptor was derived from an adult in good health. The CDR3: CASSLDGGYGYTF. The CDR3 DNA reads as TGTGCCAGCAGCTTGGACGGGGGCTATGGCTACACCTTC.